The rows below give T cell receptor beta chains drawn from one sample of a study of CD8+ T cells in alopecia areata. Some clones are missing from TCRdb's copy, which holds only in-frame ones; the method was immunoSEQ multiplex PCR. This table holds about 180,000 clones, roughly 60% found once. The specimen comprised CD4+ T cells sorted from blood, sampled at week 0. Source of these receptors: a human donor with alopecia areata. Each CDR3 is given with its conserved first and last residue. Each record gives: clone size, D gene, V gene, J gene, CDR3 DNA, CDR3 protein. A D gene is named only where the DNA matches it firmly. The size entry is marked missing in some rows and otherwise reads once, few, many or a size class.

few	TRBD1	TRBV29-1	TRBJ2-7	TGCAGCGTTGAAATGACCCAGGGGGACGAGCAGTACTTC	CSVEMTQGDEQYF
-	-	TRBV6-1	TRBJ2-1	TGTGCCAGCAGTGACCCCGGTGAGCAGTTCTTC	CASSDPGEQFF
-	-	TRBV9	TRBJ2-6	TGTGCCAGCAGCGCAGGGGTAGGGGCCAACGTCCTGACTTTC	CASSAGVGANVLTF
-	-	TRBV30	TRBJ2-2	TGTGCTCACAACAGGAACACCGGGGAGCTGTTTTTT	CAHNRNTGELFF
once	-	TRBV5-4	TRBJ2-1	TGTGCCAGCAGCTTGGAGGCCCAGCATTTTAATGAGCAGTTCTTC	CASSLEAQHFNEQFF
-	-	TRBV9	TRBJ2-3	TGTGCCAGCAGCGTAGACCCTTACTTGGATACGCAGTATTTT	CASSVDPYLDTQYF
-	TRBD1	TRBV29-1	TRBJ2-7	TGCAGCGTTGAGGCCGACAGGGGCTACGAGCAGTACTTC	CSVEADRGYEQYF
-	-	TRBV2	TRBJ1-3	TGTGCCAGCAGTTGGAGTGGTGGGGCGGACTTCTCTGGAAACACCATATATTTT	CASSWSGGADFSGNTIYF
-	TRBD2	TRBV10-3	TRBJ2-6	TGTGCCATCAGCGCCGGGACTAGCGGGGGAGTGACCCTCGGGGCCAACGTCCTGACTTTC	CAISAGTSGGVTLGANVLTF
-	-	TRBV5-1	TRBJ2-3	TGCGCCAGCAGCCCTGCTAACGGGGCGCAGTATTTT	CASSPANGAQYF
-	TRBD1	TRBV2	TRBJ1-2	TGTGCCAGCGGTGAGGGACAGGCCTATGGCTACACCTTC	CASGEGQAYGYTF
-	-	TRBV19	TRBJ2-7	TGTGCCAGTAGGCGGGGACCGGGTGAGCAGTACTTC	CASRRGPGEQYF
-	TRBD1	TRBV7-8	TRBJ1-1	TGTGCCAGCAGCCTACAGGGGTACACTGAAGCTTTCTTT	CASSLQGYTEAFF
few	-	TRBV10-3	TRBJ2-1	TGTGCCATCAGTGCCTTAGAGGGTGAGCAGTTCTTC	CAISALEGEQFF
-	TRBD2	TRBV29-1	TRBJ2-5	TGCAGCGTTGCTAGCGGGGGGACCAACCTTCAAGAGACCCAGTACTTC	CSVASGGTNLQETQYF
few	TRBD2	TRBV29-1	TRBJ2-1	TGCAGCCTAAGGACTAGCGGGGGTAATGAGCAGTTCTTC	CSLRTSGGNEQFF
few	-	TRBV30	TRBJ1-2	TGTGCCTGGAGTGTACAGCAGGGATCAATCTATGGCTACACCTTC	CAWSVQQGSIYGYTF
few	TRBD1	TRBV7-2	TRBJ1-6	TGTGCCAGCAGCTTAGAGGGTTCACAGGGGAGGTCACCCCTCCACTTT	CASSLEGSQGRSPLHF
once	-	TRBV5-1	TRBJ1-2	TGCGCCAGCAGCGCAGACAGGAATATCTATGGCTACACCTTC	CASSADRNIYGYTF
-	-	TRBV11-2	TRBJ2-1	TGTGCCAGCAGCCCGAGGGGAGATGAGCAGTTCTTC	CASSPRGDEQFF
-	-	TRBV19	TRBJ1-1	TGTGCCAGTAGTTCTACGGTGAGGGGGACTGAAGCTTTCTTT	CASSSTVRGTEAFF
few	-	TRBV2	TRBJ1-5	TGTGCCAGCACCGGGGCAGATCAGCCCCAGCATTTT	CASTGADQPQHF
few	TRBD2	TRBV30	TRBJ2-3	TGTGCCTGGAGTGTAAGCGGGGGGACGGATACGCAGTATTTT	CAWSVSGGTDTQYF
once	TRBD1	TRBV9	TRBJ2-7	TGTGCCAGCAGCGTGACAGGGAACGAGCAGTACTTC	CASSVTGNEQYF
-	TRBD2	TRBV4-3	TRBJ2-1	TGCGCCAGCAGCCAGGGACTAGCTCGCTCCTACAATGAGCAGTTCTTC	CASSQGLARSYNEQFF
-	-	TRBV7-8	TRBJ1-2	TGTGCCAGCAGCTTGGGACCCAAGGGCTACACCTTC	CASSLGPKGYTF
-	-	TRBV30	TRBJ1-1	TGTGCCTGGACTCGAACAGGGCCCACTGAAGCTTTCTTT	CAWTRTGPTEAFF
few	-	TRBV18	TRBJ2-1	TGTGCCAGCTCACCTAGCGGAGGAAGCTCCTACAATGAGCAGTTCTTC	CASSPSGGSSYNEQFF
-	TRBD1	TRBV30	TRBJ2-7	TGTGCCTGGAGTGAGAACCGGGACAGCTACGAGCAGTACTTC	CAWSENRDSYEQYF
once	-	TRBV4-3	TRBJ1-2	TGCGCCAGCAGCCATACTAGCTACACCTTC	CASSHTSYTF
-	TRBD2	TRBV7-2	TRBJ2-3	TGTGCCAGCAGCCCAAGGACTAGCGGGGTTTCCACCACAGATACGCAGTATTTT	CASSPRTSGVSTTDTQYF
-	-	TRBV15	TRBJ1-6	TGTGCCACCAGCAGGGATGTGACCGGCAGTTCACCCCTCCACTTT	CATSRDVTGSSPLHF
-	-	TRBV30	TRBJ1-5	TGTGCCTGGAGCACCGGCCCCAATCAGCCCCAGCATTTT	CAWSTGPNQPQHF
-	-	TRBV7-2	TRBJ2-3	TGTGCCAGCAGCTTTACACCAGATACGCAGTATTTT	CASSFTPDTQYF
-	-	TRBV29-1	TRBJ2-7	TGCCCGTCCGGACGGGGCAGACCCTACGAGCAGTACTTC	CPSGRGRPYEQYF
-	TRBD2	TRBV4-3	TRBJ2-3	TGCGCCAGCAGCCAAGGGTCCCTAGCGGGGGGTAGCACAGATACGCAGTATTTT	CASSQGSLAGGSTDTQYF
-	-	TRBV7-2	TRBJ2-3	TGTGCCAGCAGCCCCCGCGGCGGAGGCACAGATACGCAGTATTTT	CASSPRGGGTDTQYF
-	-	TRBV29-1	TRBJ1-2	TGCAGCACGGACAGCCTGGGCTATGGCTACACCTTC	CSTDSLGYGYTF
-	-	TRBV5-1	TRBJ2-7	TGCGCCAGCAGCGGAGACAGCTACGAGCAGTACTTC	CASSGDSYEQYF
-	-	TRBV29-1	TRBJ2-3	TGCAGCGTTTCCAAGGATACGCAGTATTTT	CSVSKDTQYF
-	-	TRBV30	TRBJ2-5	TGTGCCTGGAGTTCATCCTCCGGGGAGACCCAGTACTTC	CAWSSSSGETQYF
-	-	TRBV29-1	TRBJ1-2	TGCAGCGTTGACCGAGTTTTATATGGCTACACCTTC	CSVDRVLYGYTF
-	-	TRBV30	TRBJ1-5	TGTGCCTGGAGTCCCACAAGAAGCAATCAGCCCCAGCATTTT	CAWSPTRSNQPQHF
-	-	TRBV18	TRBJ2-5	TGTGCCAGCTCACCAAAAGAGACCCAGTACTTC	CASSPKETQYF
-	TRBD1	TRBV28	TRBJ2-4	TGTGCCAGCAGTTCAGGACAGGTCCAAAACATTCAGTACTTC	CASSSGQVQNIQYF
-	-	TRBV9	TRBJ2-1	TGTGCCAGCAGCGTAGCGGTGCGGGGGCCCCGCAAGGAGCAGTTCTTC	CASSVAVRGPRKEQFF
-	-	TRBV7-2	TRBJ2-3	TGTGCCAGCAGCGGGGGGGGCAGCACAGATACGCAGTATTTT	CASSGGGSTDTQYF
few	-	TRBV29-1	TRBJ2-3	TGCAGCGTTGCCCGGGAGAAGCAGTATTTT	CSVAREKQYF
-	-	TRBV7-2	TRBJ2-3	TGTGCCAGCAGCTTATACCAGAGTATGGCAGATACGCAGTATTTT	CASSLYQSMADTQYF
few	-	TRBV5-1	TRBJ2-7	TGCGCCAGCCGACAGGATACTCCAGGCGAGCAGTACTTC	CASRQDTPGEQYF
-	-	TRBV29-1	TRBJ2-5	TGCAGCGTTAAATCAAACCAAGAGACCCAGTACTTC	CSVKSNQETQYF
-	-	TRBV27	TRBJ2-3	TGTGCCAGCAGTTTACGGACCGGGGGCCGGGCAGATACGCAGTATTTT	CASSLRTGGRADTQYF
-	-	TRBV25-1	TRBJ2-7	TGTGCCAGCACCGGAGGGGGCCCCGAGCAGTACTTC	CASTGGGPEQYF
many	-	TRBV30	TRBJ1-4	TGTGCCTGGAGGAACGGGGATACAGTTAATGAAAAACTGTTTTTT	CAWRNGDTVNEKLFF
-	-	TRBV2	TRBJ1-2	TGTGCCAGCACGTCAGGGGACTATGGCTACACCTTC	CASTSGDYGYTF
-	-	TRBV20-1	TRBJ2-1	TGCAGTGCTATTTATCGTGAGCAGTTCTTC	CSAIYREQFF
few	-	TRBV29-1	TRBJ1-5	TGCAGCGTTGACGGCAATCAGCCCCAGCATTTT	CSVDGNQPQHF
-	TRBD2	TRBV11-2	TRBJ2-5	TGTGCCAGCAGCTTAGGGTCTACGGGGGGGCGAGAGACCCAGTACTTC	CASSLGSTGGRETQYF
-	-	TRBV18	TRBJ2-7	TGTGCCAGCTCACCAGAGTCATACGAGCAGTACTTC	CASSPESYEQYF